This TCR beta chain was captured in a study of blood T cells in healthy people across ages. Points from the study as a whole: TCR beta diversity tracked closely with naive T cell percentage.

Losses at the gene ends were 3 bases for V and 4 bases for J; bases not matched to a gene: 9. Germline CDR1 and CDR2: SGDLS and YYNGEE. The CDR3 runs 16 residues. With respect to this clonotype: Its antigen remains unidentified.

Combining a sample-barcoded 5' primer with a J-beta primer mix, a second PCR ran for roughly 7 to 12 cycles. TCRdb reprocessed the 5' RACE reads via MiXCR and lists one record per CDR3 protein. Of about 640,000 distinct CDR3 sequences in the sample, around 43% are singletons; the top ten hold 25% to 30%. The clonotype originates from an elderly man in good health. What was sequenced was blood. The genes are TRBV9 and TRBJ2-5; TRBD2 matches at 10 bases. Here the CDR3 reads CASSALSSGGGETQYF. The CDR3 nucleotides read TGTGCCAGCAGCGCCCTTTCTAGCGGGGGCGGAGAGACCCAGTACTTC.